This T cell receptor beta chain was profiled in a study of Graves' ophthalmopathy and Graves' hyperthyroidism. Study information: A follow-up of 18 months without ophthalmopathy meant that hyperthyroidism was stable.

General study results and limits: The majority of expanded thyroid clonotypes above 0.001 frequency also occurred in blood.

This CDR3 region has 12 residues. Germline assignment: CDR1 SQVTM and CDR2 ANQGSEA. The trim removed 7 bases at V and 7 bases at J, leaving 5 bases unmatched. No donor had other autoimmune disease, uncontrolled infection, pregnancy or lactation. RNA transcripts served as template for amplifying TCR beta CDR3 sequences. HTBI primers were used in a first-round RT-PCR, which preceded a second-round multiplex PCR. TCRdb re-derived calls from the multiplex PCR reads in MiXCR, one entry per CDR3 protein. The repertoire holds around 590,000 distinct CDR3 sequences, with about 40% as singletons. Comments on this clonotype: The antigen remains unidentified.

Sequences were obtained from peripheral blood or thyroid tissue (not recorded which). The rearrangement joins TRBV29-1 to TRBJ1-4; 8 bases are shared with TRBD1. This sequence originates from an adult man with Graves' hyperthyroidism. Here the CDR3 reads CSGWTGSEKLFF. In DNA form, the CDR3 reads TGCAGCGGCTGGACAGGGAGTGAAAAACTGTTTTTT.